This T cell receptor beta chain was found in a study of T cell responses to AZD1222 COVID-19 vaccine. In germline, CDR1 is SEHNR, CDR2 FQNEAQ (reference sequence). The V and J ends lost 4 bases and 2 bases respectively, with 13 bases between them. The CDR3 spans 15 residues. The table lists this clone with a few counts. TCRdb keeps only in-frame clones here, not all; method: immunoSEQ multiplex PCR. The data hold around 83,000 clones, with about 88% observed a single time. The chain recombines TRBV7-9 with TRBJ2-3; unclear D gene. The clonotype comes from an adult in good health. The starting material was peripheral blood, obtained on day 0 of AZD1222 vaccination. The CDR3 nucleotides are TGTGCCAGCAGCTCAAGTGACACTTCCACAGATACGCAGTATTTT. Its translation: CASSSSDTSTDTQYF.